Following are 4 T cell receptor beta chains from one sample sequenced in a study of T cell repertoires in cytomegalovirus infection. TCRdb recomputed calls from the reads with MiXCR, one row per CDR3 protein. The table shows some 600,000 distinct CDR3 sequences, with 20% to 25% occurring only once. Sequencing input: CD8+ T cells from PBMCs. These receptors came from a human donor in good health (CMV status not recorded). Some clones in this sample may be carry-over from other donors' samples.

Details on this clonotype: Since a much larger clone is just one base distant, this may be a read error. This sequence joins TRBV7-2 and TRBJ2-1, with unresolved D. The CDR3 runs to 17 residues. Germline V gene lookup returns CDR1 SGHTA and CDR2 FQGNSA. CDR3 sequence: CANSLPETPFSNNEQFF. As DNA, the CDR3 is TGTGCCAACAGCTTACCCGAGACCCCCTTTAGTAACAATGAGCAGTTCTTC.

The chain is built from TRBV27 and TRBJ2-1, with 8 bases matching TRBD1. J gave up 4 bases and V 5 bases, and 7 bases lay outside the gene matches. There are 15 residues in the CDR3. Looked up from germline, CDR1 is MNHEY and CDR2 is SMNVEV (reference sequence). The CDR3 loop reads CASSPLGTGYNEQFF. CDR3 nucleotides: TGTGCCAGCAGTCCCTTAGGGACAGGATACAATGAGCAGTTCTTC.

This clonotype showed up many times. V and J are TRBV7-9 and TRBJ2-1; 8 bases are shared with TRBD1. V shed 4 bases and J 5 bases; nucleotides not matched to a gene: 10. The CDR3 runs 16 residues. Germline-derived CDR1 and CDR2 are SEHNR and FQNEAQ (reference sequence). The CDR3 is CASSSGWGQVNNEQFF. The CDR3 coding sequence is TGTGCCAGCAGCTCTGGTTGGGGACAGGTAAACAATGAGCAGTTCTTC.

Points on this clonotype: A single base separates this from a much larger clone, so it may be a read error. The chain recombines TRBV7-6 with TRBJ2-3; a possible D gene is TRBD2 (7 bases). Trimming removed 4 bases at V and 5 bases at J, with 19 bases between. The length of the CDR3 is 16 residues. Germline V gene lookup returns CDR1 SGHVS and CDR2 FNYEAQ. The CDR3 DNA reads TGTGCCAGCAGCTCCCGTCGAGGGGGGGCCGGAGATACGCAGTATTTT. Translated, it gives CASSSRRGGAGDTQYF.